This T cell receptor beta chain emerged from a study of cytomegalovirus exposure and HLA in healthy donors. Whole-study findings and limits: An observed cluster of highly shared sequence variants was recorded as a likely sequencing artifact. Association of 16,951 TCR beta sequences with HLA alleles was found at 0.05 false discovery rate in a later analysis. The authors later linked a missense DCLRE1C variant to TCR beta V- and J-gene trimming. Investigators reported 150 to 200 TCR beta chains as tied to cytomegalovirus.

Germline trimming cut 5 bases from V and 5 bases from J; bases unmatched to any gene: 3. The CDR3 is made up of 14 amino acids. Germline V gene sequence: CDR1 SGHTA, CDR2 FQGTGA. Details on this clone: The antigen remains undetermined.

60 Vbeta and 13 Jbeta primers were used in PCR. Only in-frame clones appear in the TCRdb table, and some are missing; sequencing was by immunoSEQ multiplex PCR. The top ten hold 5.5% to 7% of the sample, which has roughly 130,000 clones, approximately 65% seen once. Specimen: PBMCs. The clonotype originates from a woman aged 60-75 years in good health and CMV-seronegative. V gene TRBV7-3 combines with J gene TRBJ2-4, with TRBD1 identical over 10 bases. Here the CDR3 DNA reads TGTGCCAGCAGCACCGGGACAGGGGAAAACATTCAGTACTTC. Encoded protein: CASSTGTGENIQYF.